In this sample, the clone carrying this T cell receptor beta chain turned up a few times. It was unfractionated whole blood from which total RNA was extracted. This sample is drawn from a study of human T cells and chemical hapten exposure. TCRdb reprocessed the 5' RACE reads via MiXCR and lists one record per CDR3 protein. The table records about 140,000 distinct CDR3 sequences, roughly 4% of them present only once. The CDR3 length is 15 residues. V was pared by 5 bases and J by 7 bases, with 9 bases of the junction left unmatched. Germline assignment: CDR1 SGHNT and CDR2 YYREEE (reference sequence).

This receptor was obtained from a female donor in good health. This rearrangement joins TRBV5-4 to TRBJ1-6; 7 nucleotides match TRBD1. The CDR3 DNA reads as TGTGCCAGCAGGGATGGGACAGTCTTCAATTCACCCCTCCACTTT. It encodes CASRDGTVFNSPLHF. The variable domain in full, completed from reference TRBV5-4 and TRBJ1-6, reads ETGVTQSPTHLIKTRGQQVTLRCSSQSGHNTVSWYQQALGQGPQFIFQYYREEENGRGNFPPRFSGLQFPNYSSELNVNALELDDSALYLCASRDGTVFNSPLHFGNGTRLTVT.